The source of this TCR beta chain is a study of blood T cell repertoires in COVID-19. This clone was observed a handful of times. The method was immunoSEQ multiplex PCR; TCRdb's version includes in-frame clones alone and lacks a portion of them. The sample lists about 200,000 clones; roughly 84% were seen once. This CDR3 has 13 residues. Germline lookup yields CDR1 MDHEN and CDR2 SYDVKM. Trimming pared 6 bases from V and 0 bases from J, leaving 8 bases between. This chain connects TRBV28 to TRBJ1-2; the D gene is possibly TRBD1 (5 bases). The sample comprised PBMCs or T cells enriched from blood (not recorded which). The sequence was collected from a man aged 40-49 years who had recovered from COVID-19. The CDR3 is CASRTVANYGYTF. CDR3 nucleotide sequence: TGTGCCAGCAGGACAGTAGCTAACTATGGCTACACCTTC.